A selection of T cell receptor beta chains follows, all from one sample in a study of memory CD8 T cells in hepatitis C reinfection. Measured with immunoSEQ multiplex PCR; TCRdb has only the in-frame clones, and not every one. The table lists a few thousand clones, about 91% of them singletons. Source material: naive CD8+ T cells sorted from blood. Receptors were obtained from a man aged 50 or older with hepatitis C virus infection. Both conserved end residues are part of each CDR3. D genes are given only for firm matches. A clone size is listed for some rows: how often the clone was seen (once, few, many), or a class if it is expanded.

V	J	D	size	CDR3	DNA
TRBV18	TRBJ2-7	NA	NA	CASSPAVNSYEQYF	TGTGCCAGCTCACCGGCGGTGAATTCCTACGAGCAGTACTTC
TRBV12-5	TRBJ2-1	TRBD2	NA	CASGLGGGRDEQFF	TGTGCTAGTGGTTTGGGGGGAGGGCGGGATGAGCAGTTCTTC
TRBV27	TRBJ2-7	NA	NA	CASSSDSYEQYF	TGTGCCAGCAGTTCTGACTCCTACGAGCAGTACTTC
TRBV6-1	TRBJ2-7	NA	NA	CASSEALEGILEQYF	TGTGCCAGCAGTGAAGCGCTGGAGGGAATCCTCGAGCAGTACTTC
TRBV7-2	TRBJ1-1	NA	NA	CASSLTEIMNTEAFF	TGTGCCAGCAGCTTGACAGAAATTATGAACACTGAAGCTTTCTTT
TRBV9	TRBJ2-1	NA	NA	CASSVGEGGEQFF	TGTGCCAGCAGCGTAGGGGAGGGGGGGGAGCAGTTCTTC
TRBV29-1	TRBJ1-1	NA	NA	CSVEGLEGFTEAFF	TGCAGCGTTGAAGGGCTAGAGGGTTTCACTGAAGCTTTCTTT
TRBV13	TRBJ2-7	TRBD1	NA	CASSLSTGSFEQYF	TGTGCCAGCAGCTTATCGACAGGGAGCTTCGAGCAGTACTTC
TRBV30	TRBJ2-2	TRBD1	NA	CAWWGQANTGELFF	TGTGCCTGGTGGGGACAGGCGAACACCGGGGAGCTGTTTTTT
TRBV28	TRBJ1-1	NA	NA	CASSFKAGWTEAFF	TGTGCCAGCAGTTTTAAGGCAGGTTGGACTGAAGCTTTCTTT
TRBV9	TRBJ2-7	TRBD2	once	CASSSTSGSRDEQYF	TGTGCCAGCAGCTCTACTAGCGGGAGTAGGGACGAGCAGTACTTC
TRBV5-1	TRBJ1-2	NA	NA	CASAADINYGYTF	TGCGCCAGCGCGGCGGACATAAACTATGGCTACACCTTC
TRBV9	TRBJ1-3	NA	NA	CASSVQEGAGNTIYF	TGTGCCAGCAGCGTACAGGAAGGCGCTGGAAACACCATATATTTT
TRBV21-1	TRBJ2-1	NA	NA	CASSKESPQLGNEQFF	TGTGCCAGCAGCAAAGAATCCCCACAACTAGGGAATGAGCAGTTCTTC
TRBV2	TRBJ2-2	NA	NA	CASRPINTGELFF	TGTGCCAGCAGACCTATTAACACCGGGGAGCTGTTTTTT
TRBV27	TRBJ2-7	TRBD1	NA	CASADLDRSYEQYF	TGTGCCAGCGCCGACTTGGACAGGAGCTACGAGCAGTACTTC
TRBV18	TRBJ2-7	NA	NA	CASSPVTGSDEQYF	TGTGCCAGCTCACCAGTTACAGGGAGTGACGAGCAGTACTTC
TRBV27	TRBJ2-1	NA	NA	CASSLSPYNEQFF	TGTGCCAGCAGTTTATCTCCATACAATGAGCAGTTCTTC
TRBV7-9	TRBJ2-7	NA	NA	CASSSTYSYEQYF	TGTGCCAGCAGCTCGACTTACTCCTACGAGCAGTACTTC
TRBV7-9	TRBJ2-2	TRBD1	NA	CASSAPGTGGSPRTGELFF	TGTGCCAGCAGCGCCCCCGGGACAGGTGGTTCCCCCCGCACCGGGGAGCTGTTTTTT
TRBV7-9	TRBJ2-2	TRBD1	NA	CASSLHPTGGSSGELFF	TGTGCCAGCAGCTTACATCCGACAGGGGGATCGTCCGGGGAGCTGTTTTTT
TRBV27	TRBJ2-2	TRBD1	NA	CASSSPRQGAKSGELFF	TGTGCCAGCAGTTCCCCCCGACAGGGGGCTAAATCCGGGGAGCTGTTTTTT
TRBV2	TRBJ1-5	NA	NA	CASSEGGQPQHF	TGTGCCAGCAGTGAGGGGGGTCAGCCCCAGCATTTT
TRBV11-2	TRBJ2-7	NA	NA	CASSKDYPMSSYEQYF	TGTGCCAGCAGCAAGGACTACCCAATGAGCTCCTACGAGCAGTACTTC
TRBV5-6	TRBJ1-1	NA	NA	CASSLEGRRNTEAFF	TGTGCCAGCAGTCTCGAGGGAAGAAGGAACACTGAAGCTTTCTTT
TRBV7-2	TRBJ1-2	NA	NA	CASSPGLTGGYTF	TGTGCCAGCAGCCCGGGACTTACGGGCGGCTACACCTTC
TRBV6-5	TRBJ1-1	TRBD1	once	CAGSRMGTATEAFF	TGTGCCGGCAGTCGCATGGGGACAGCCACTGAAGCTTTCTTT
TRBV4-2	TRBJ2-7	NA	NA	CASSHFNGEQYF	TGTGCCAGCAGCCATTTCAACGGGGAGCAGTACTTC
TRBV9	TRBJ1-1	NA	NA	CASSGSQVNTEAFF	TGTGCCAGCAGCGGTTCTCAGGTGAACACTGAAGCTTTCTTT
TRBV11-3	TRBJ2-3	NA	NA	CASSPPDSLLTDTQYF	TGTGCCAGCAGCCCGCCGGACTCACTTCTCACAGATACGCAGTATTTT
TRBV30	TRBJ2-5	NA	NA	CAWSRGYQETQYF	TGTGCCTGGAGTAGGGGCTACCAAGAGACCCAGTACTTC
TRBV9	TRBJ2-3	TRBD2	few	CASSVLAGGTDTQYF	TGTGCCAGCAGCGTACTAGCGGGAGGCACAGATACGCAGTATTTT
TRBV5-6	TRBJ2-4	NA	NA	CASSLLSDIQYF	TGTGCCAGCAGCTTGTTGTCGGACATTCAGTACTTC
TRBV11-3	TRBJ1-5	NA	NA	CASSINGGPQHF	TGTGCCAGCAGCATAAACGGCGGGCCCCAGCATTTT
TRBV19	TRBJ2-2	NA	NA	CASSIEVNGELFF	TGTGCCAGTAGTATCGAGGTTAACGGGGAGCTGTTTTTT
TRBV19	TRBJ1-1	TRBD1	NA	CASSTRDRMESEAFF	TGTGCCAGTAGTACCCGGGACAGGATGGAATCTGAAGCTTTCTTT
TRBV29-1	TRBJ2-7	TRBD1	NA	CSVASGGGIDEQYF	TGCAGCGTTGCATCAGGGGGCGGCATCGACGAGCAGTACTTC
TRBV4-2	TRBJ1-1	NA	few	CASSLRGTMNTEAFF	TGTGCCAGCAGCCTAAGAGGGACAATGAACACTGAAGCTTTCTTT
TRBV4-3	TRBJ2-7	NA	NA	CASSQDSYEQYF	TGCGCCAGCAGCCAAGACAGCTACGAGCAGTACTTC
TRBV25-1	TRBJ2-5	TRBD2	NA	CASSDLETSGLSQETQYF	TGTGCCAGCAGTGACCTAGAGACTAGCGGGCTAAGCCAAGAGACCCAGTACTTC
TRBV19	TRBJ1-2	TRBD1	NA	CASSIGQGAGYGYTF	TGTGCCAGTAGTATAGGTCAGGGGGCGGGCTATGGCTACACCTTC
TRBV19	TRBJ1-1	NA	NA	CASSTHPSENTEAFF	TGTGCCAGTAGTACCCACCCTTCAGAGAACACTGAAGCTTTCTTT
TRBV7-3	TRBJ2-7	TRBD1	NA	CASSLRQGISYEQYF	TGTGCCAGCAGCTTGCGACAGGGAATTTCCTACGAGCAGTACTTC
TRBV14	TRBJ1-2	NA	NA	CASSQGLYGYTF	TGTGCCAGCAGCCAAGGACTCTATGGCTACACCTTC
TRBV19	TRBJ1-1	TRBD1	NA	CASKVPGQGPLRGTEAFF	TGTGCCAGTAAAGTCCCGGGACAGGGTCCCCTGAGGGGCACTGAAGCTTTCTTT
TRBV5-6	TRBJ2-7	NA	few	CASSPGSLSYEQYF	TGTGCCAGCAGCCCGGGTAGTCTGTCCTACGAGCAGTACTTC
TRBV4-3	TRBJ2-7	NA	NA	CASSQEHRESYEQYF	TGCGCCAGCAGCCAAGAGCATAGGGAGAGCTACGAGCAGTACTTC
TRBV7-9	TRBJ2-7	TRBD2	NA	CASSLAQGLAGEYEQYF	TGTGCCAGCAGCTTAGCGCAGGGACTAGCGGGAGAGTACGAGCAGTACTTC
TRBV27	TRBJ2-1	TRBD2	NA	CASSLGYREARNEQFF	TGTGCCAGCAGTTTAGGGTACCGGGAGGCGAGGAATGAGCAGTTCTTC
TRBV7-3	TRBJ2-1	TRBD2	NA	CASSPPGLANEQFF	TGTGCCAGCAGCCCTCCGGGACTAGCCAATGAGCAGTTCTTC
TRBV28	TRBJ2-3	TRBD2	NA	CASSLWNGLAGGTDTQYF	TGTGCCAGCAGTTTATGGAACGGACTAGCGGGAGGAACAGATACGCAGTATTTT
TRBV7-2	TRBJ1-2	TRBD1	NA	CASSPFPGTANGYTF	TGTGCCAGCAGCCCATTCCCCGGGACAGCGAATGGCTACACCTTC
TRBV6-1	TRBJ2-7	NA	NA	CASSEWASSTYEQYF	TGTGCCAGCAGTGAATGGGCTAGCAGTACCTACGAGCAGTACTTC